The 15 T cell receptor beta chains below all came from one sample that was sequenced in a study of blood T cell repertoires in COVID-19. Some clones are missing from TCRdb's copy, which holds only in-frame ones; the method was immunoSEQ multiplex PCR. The data show about 280,000 clones, nearly 90% seen once. Sequencing was performed on PBMCs or T cells enriched from blood (not recorded which). Source of these receptors: a woman between 18 and 30 years old with acute COVID-19.

The CDR3 is CASSTTGPLTEAFF. CDR3 sequence (DNA): TGTGCCAGCAGTACCACAGGGCCACTGACTGAAGCTTTCTTT. The chain is built from TRBV6-2 or TRBV6-3 and TRBJ1-1; D may be TRBD1 (6 bases). The CDR3 has 14 amino acids. Trimming stripped 5 bases from V and 5 bases from J, with 15 bases between. Germline V gives CDR1 MNHEY, CDR2 SVGEGT.

This chain joins TRBV5-1 and TRBJ1-4; maybe TRBD1 (6 bases). V was shortened by 3 bases and J by 0 bases, with 9 bases between the two germline ends. This CDR3 has 15 amino acids. Germline assignment: CDR1 SGHRS and CDR2 YFSETQ. The CDR3 sequence is CASSWGQATNEKLFF. CDR3 sequence (DNA): TGCGCCAGCAGCTGGGGGCAGGCAACTAATGAAAAACTGTTTTTT.

The chain carries TRBV6-5 and TRBJ2-7; D not certain. This CDR3 spans 15 amino acids. The V end was cut by 2 bases, the J end by 2 bases, with 13 bases between. CDR1 is MNHEY and CDR2 is SVGAGI in the germline V gene. The DNA of the CDR3 is TGTGCCAGCAGTTACAGCGTTGCTCTGCCCTACGAGCAGTACTTC. Its translation: CASSYSVALPYEQYF.

The chain carries TRBV3-1 (or the pseudogene TRBV3-2) and TRBJ2-7; 9 nucleotides match TRBD1. V gave up 4 bases and J gave up 2 bases; unmatched junction bases: 0. The CDR3 has 13 amino acids. Germline CDR1 LGHDT, CDR2 YNNKEL (reference sequence). The CDR3 region has the DNA TGTGCCAGCAGCCGACAGGGGGCCTACGAGCAGTACTTC. Its translation is CASSRQGAYEQYF.

The chain uses TRBV9 and TRBJ1-2, with D unresolved. Germline CDR1 SGDLS, CDR2 YYNGEE. The CDR3 consists of 12 residues. V was cut by 2 bases and J by 8 bases, with 10 bases left in between. The CDR3 coding sequence is TGTGCCAGCAGCGTGCAACCTGCGGGCTACACCTTC. Translated: CASSVQPAGYTF.

The chain employs TRBV21-1 and TRBJ2-1; the table calls TRBD2, which could not be checked here. TRBV21-1 counts as a pseudogene. The CDR3 is made up of 15 amino acids. This chain's CDR3 is CASSNIKSSYNEQFF. The DNA of the CDR3 is TGTGCCAGCAGCAATATCAAGAGCTCCTACAATGAGCAGTTCTTC.

The chain links TRBV6-5 to TRBJ2-3; 11 positions match TRBD2. V lost 6 bases, J lost 1 base, and 3 bases stayed unmatched. CDR1 and CDR2 from the germline V gene are MNHEY and SVGAGI. The CDR3 spans 15 residues. Here the CDR3 reads CASSSLAGGTDTQYF. CDR3 coding DNA: TGTGCCAGCAGCTCACTAGCGGGAGGCACAGATACGCAGTATTTT.

The gene calls are TRBV18 and TRBJ1-3; 7 bases line up with TRBD1. This CDR3 spans 16 amino acids. Germline V lookup: CDR1 KGHSH, CDR2 LQKENI. V lost 5 bases, J lost 2 bases, and 9 bases stayed unmatched. CDR3 DNA sequence: TGTGCCAGCTCAACGGTCACAGGGGCGGCTGGAAACACCATATATTTT. Translating it yields CASSTVTGAAGNTIYF.

This chain links TRBV28 with TRBJ2-5, with TRBD2 matching 7 bases. The CDR3 contains 16 residues. V trimming: 1 base; J trimming: 1 base; junction bases outside the gene matches: 6. Germline V lookup: CDR1 MDHEN, CDR2 SYDVKM. This chain's CDR3 is CASSLSLGGGQETQYF. CDR3 sequence (DNA): TGTGCCAGCAGTTTATCTCTGGGGGGGGGCCAAGAGACCCAGTACTTC. Full variable domain (missing parts from reference TRBV28 and TRBJ2-5): DVKVTQSSRYLVKRTGEKVFLECVQDMDHENMFWYRQDPGLGLRLIYFSYDVKMKEKGDIPEGYSVSREKKERFSLILESASTNQTSMYLCASSLSLGGGQETQYFGPGTRLLVL.

The rearrangement links TRBV2 to TRBJ2-1, with 11 bases identical to TRBD2. CDR1 is SNHLY, CDR2 FYNNEI, per germline. This CDR3 is built from 15 residues. With 6 bases clipped from V and 9 bases from J, the junction kept 10 bases outside the gene matches. CDR3 nucleotides: TGTGCCAGCAGGGCCGGGACTAGCGGAATATTTGAGCAGTTCTTC. Its protein product is CASRAGTSGIFEQFF. Drawing the rest from reference TRBV2 and TRBJ2-1, the complete variable domain is EPEVTQTPSHQVTQMGQEVILRCVPISNHLYFYWYRQILGQKVEFLVSFYNNEISEKSEIFDDQFSVERPDGSNFTLKIRSTKLEDSAMYFCASRAGTSGIFEQFFGPGTRLTVL.

The gene calls are TRBV7-2 and TRBJ2-1, with D tentatively TRBD1 (6 bases). V lost 5 bases, J lost 8 bases, and 13 bases lay in between. In germline, CDR1 is SGHTA, CDR2 FQGNSA. The CDR3 spans 13 residues. Here the CDR3 reads CASSPQGWDEQFF. The CDR3 coding sequence is TGTGCCAGCAGCCCCCAGGGGTGGGATGAGCAGTTCTTC.

The chain employs TRBV4-3 and TRBJ1-1, with 8 bases fitting TRBD1. The CDR3 is made up of 15 amino acids. Trimming at V came to 0 bases and at J to 1 base, leaving 1 base not matched to a gene. The germline V gene encodes CDR1 LGHNA and CDR2 YSLEER. The chain's CDR3 is CASSQDGTGNTEAFF. The CDR3 DNA follows: TGCGCCAGCAGCCAAGATGGGACAGGGAACACTGAAGCTTTCTTT.

This clone occurred once. This chain links TRBV19 with TRBJ2-1; 7 nucleotides line up with TRBD2. Germline lookup yields CDR1 LNHDA and CDR2 SQIVND (reference sequence). V gave up 1 base and J gave up 9 bases; unmatched junction bases: 9. This CDR3 contains 15 residues. This CDR3 is CASSIVGGVRTEQFF. DNA for the CDR3: TGTGCCAGTAGTATAGTGGGGGGGGTCAGAACTGAGCAGTTCTTC. The whole variable domain, remainder taken from reference TRBV19 and TRBJ2-1, is DGGITQSPKYLFRKEGQNVTLSCEQNLNHDAMYWYRQDPGQGLRLIYYSQIVNDFQKGDIAEGYSVSREKKESFPLTVTSAQKNPTAFYLCASSIVGGVRTEQFFGPGTRLTVL.

The V call is TRBV27, the J call TRBJ2-1; D is unresolved. The V gene lost 8 bases and the J gene lost 7 bases, with 18 bases spanning the gap. The CDR3 spans 14 residues. Germline V gene lookup returns CDR1 MNHEY and CDR2 SMNVEV (reference sequence). In nucleotides, the CDR3 is TGTGCCAGCCCACCGCACCCGTGGCCAAATGAGCAGTTCTTC. It is translated as CASPPHPWPNEQFF.

Comment on this clone: One junction end disagrees with the germline gene, perhaps due to a read error. The V gene is TRBV7-7, the J gene TRBJ2-1, with 11 bases aligning to TRBD2. Germline CDR1 SSHAT, CDR2 FNYEAQ (reference sequence). The CDR3 has 15 residues. CDR3 bases: TGTGCTAGCAGCCCACTAGCGGGAGATATGAATGAGCAGTTCTTC. As protein: CASSPLAGDMNEQFF.